The clone carrying this TCR beta chain was detected ten times or more. The antigen is not known. CDR1 is DFQATT, CDR2 SNEGSKA, per germline (reference sequence). This CDR3 contains 13 residues. Trimming took 0 bases from V and 14 from J, leaving 14 bases between them. These data are taken from a study of CD8 T cells in ankylosing spondylitis. Regarding the study as a whole: Blood of patients with ankylosing spondylitis appeared to be characterized by a TCR beta motif of 8 or 9 highly homologous variants. Relatively rare in peripheral blood, disease-linked clones were also CD8+. It was reported that disease-linked clones were significantly enriched in matched ankylosing spondylitis synovial fluid.

Preparation of TCR beta libraries was done by quantitative 5'-RACE with molecular barcodes. TCRdb re-called the 5' RACE reads through MiXCR, storing one row per CDR3 protein. The sample lists some 250,000 distinct CDR3 sequences, more than 20% occurring once. This clonotype originated in a male donor with ankylosing spondylitis or in good health (not recorded which). The sample consisted of blood, either unsorted or a sorted T cell fraction (not recorded which). V usage is TRBV20-1 and J usage is TRBJ1-6; D is unresolved. The CDR3 nucleotides read TGCAGTGCTAGAGATCCACTCCGATGGGCCCTCCACTTT. Translating gives CSARDPLRWALHF.